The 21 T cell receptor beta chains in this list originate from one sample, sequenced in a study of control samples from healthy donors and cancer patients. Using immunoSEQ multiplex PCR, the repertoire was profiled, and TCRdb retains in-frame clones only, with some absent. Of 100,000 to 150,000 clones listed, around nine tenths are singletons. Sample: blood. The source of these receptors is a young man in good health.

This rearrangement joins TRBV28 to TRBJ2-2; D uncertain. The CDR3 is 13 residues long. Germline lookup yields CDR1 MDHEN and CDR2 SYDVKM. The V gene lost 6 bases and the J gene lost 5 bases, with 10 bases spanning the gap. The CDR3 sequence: CASSPWGTGELFF. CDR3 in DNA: TGTGCCAGCAGCCCGTGGGGAACCGGGGAGCTGTTTTTT.

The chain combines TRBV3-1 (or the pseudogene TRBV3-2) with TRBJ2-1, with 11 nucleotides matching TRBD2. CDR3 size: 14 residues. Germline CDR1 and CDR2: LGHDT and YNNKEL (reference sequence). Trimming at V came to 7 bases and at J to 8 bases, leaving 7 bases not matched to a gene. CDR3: CASNLAGGLDEQFF. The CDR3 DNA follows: TGTGCCAGCAACCTAGCGGGGGGTTTGGATGAGCAGTTCTTC.

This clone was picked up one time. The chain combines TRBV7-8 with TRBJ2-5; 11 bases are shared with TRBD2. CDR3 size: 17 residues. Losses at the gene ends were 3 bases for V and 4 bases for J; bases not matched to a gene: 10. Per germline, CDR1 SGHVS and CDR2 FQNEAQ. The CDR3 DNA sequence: TGTGCCAGCAGCTTTATGACTAGCGGGGTTAAAGGAGAGACCCAGTACTTC. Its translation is CASSFMTSGVKGETQYF.

DNA of the CDR3: TGTGCCAGCAGCCCAGGGGCAGTTAATGAAAAACTGTTTTTT. This encodes CASSPGAVNEKLFF. This chain uses TRBV3-1 (or the pseudogene TRBV3-2) with TRBJ1-4, with D maybe TRBD1 (6 bases). Germline V lookup: CDR1 LGHDT, CDR2 YNNKEL (reference sequence). Between the trimmed V and J ends, which lost 4 bases and 4 bases, there was a span of 10 bases. The CDR3 runs 14 residues.

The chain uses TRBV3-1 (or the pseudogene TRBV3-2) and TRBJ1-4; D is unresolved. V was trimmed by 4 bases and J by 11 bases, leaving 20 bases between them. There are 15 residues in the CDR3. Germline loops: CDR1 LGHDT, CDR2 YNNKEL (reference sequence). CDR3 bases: TGTGCCAGCAGCCTTGCTGGTCGGGAGGCTGGTAAACTGTTTTTT. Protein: CASSLAGREAGKLFF.

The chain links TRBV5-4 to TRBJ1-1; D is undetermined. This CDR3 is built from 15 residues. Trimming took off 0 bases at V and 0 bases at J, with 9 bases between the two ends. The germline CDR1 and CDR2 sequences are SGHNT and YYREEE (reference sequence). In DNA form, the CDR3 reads TGTGCCAGCAGCTTGGTACAGAACATGAACACTGAAGCTTTCTTT. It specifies CASSLVQNMNTEAFF.

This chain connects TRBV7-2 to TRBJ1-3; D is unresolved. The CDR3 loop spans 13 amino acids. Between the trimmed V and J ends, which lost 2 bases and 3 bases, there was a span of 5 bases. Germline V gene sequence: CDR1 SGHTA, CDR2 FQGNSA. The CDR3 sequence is CASSLFGGNTIYF. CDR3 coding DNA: TGTGCCAGCAGCTTATTCGGTGGAAACACCATATATTTT.

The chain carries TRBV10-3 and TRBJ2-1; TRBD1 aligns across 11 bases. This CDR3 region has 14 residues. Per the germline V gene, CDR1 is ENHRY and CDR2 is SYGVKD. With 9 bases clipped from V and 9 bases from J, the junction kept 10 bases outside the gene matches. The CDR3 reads CAIRTGTGGGEQFF. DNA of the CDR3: TGTGCCATACGGACCGGGACAGGGGGTGGTGAGCAGTTCTTC.

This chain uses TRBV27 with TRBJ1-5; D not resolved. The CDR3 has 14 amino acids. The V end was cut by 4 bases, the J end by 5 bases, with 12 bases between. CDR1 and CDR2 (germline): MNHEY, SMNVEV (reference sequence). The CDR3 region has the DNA TGTGCCAGCAGTTCCCTCGGACGGTATCAGCCCCAGCATTTT. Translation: CASSSLGRYQPQHF.

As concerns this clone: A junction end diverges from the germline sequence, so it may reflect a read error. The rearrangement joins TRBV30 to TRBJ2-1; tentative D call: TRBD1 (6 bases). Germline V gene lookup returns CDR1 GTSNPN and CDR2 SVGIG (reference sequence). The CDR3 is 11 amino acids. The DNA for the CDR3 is TGTGCCTGGAGTAAACAGGGCGTGGTGCTCTTC. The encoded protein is CAWSKQGVVLF.

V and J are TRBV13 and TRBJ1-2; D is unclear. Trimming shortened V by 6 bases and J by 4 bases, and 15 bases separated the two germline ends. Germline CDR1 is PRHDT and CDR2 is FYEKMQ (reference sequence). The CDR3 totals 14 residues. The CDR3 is CASRSRLQSYGYTF. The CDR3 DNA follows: TGTGCCAGCAGGAGTCGCTTACAGAGCTATGGCTACACCTTC.

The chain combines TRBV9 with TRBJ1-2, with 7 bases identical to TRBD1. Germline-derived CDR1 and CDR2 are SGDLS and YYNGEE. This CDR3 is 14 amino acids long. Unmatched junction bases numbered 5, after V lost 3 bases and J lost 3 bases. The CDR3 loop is CASSAAGTDYGYTF. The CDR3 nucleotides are TGTGCCAGCAGCGCTGCCGGGACAGACTATGGCTACACCTTC.

CDR3 coding DNA: TGCAGCGTCCTCTTCAATCTACAAGAGACGAACACTGAAGCTTTCTTT. It specifies CSVLFNLQETNTEAFF. The chain couples TRBV29-1 to TRBJ1-1; D gene unclear. Germline V CDR1 and CDR2: SQVTM, ANQGSEA. Trimming cost V 6 bases and J 1 base, with 21 bases left between them. This CDR3 region has 16 residues. The full variable domain, completed using reference TRBV29-1 and TRBJ1-1, is SAVISQKPSRDICQRGTSLTIQCQVDSQVTMMFWYRQQPGQSLTLIATANQGSEATYESGFVIDKFPISRPNLTFSTLTVSNMSPEDSSIYLCSVLFNLQETNTEAFFGQGTRLTVV.

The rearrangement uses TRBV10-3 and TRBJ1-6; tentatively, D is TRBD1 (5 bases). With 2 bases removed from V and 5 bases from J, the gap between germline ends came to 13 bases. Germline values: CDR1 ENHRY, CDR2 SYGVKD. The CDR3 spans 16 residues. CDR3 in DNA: TGTGCCATCAGTGAGACCGGGACGGTAAATAATTCACCCCTCCACTTT. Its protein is CAISETGTVNNSPLHF.

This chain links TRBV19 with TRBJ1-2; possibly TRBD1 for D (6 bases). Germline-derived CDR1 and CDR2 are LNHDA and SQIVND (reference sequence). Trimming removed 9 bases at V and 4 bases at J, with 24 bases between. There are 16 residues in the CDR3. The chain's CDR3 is CASREIGGGYGYGYTF. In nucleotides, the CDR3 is TGTGCCAGCCGGGAGATAGGAGGGGGATACGGCTATGGCTACACCTTC. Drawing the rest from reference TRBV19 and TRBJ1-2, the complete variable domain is DGGITQSPKYLFRKEGQNVTLSCEQNLNHDAMYWYRQDPGQGLRLIYYSQIVNDFQKGDIAEGYSVSREKKESFPLTVTSAQKNPTAFYLCASREIGGGYGYGYTFGSGTRLTVV.

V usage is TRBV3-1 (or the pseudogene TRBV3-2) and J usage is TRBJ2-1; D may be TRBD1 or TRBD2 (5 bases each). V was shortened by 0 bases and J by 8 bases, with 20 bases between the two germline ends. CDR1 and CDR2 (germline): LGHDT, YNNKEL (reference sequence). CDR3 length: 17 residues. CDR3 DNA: TGTGCCAGCAGCCAAGAGGGTTCACTGGGCCGGGGCGATGAGCAGTTCTTC. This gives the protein CASSQEGSLGRGDEQFF.

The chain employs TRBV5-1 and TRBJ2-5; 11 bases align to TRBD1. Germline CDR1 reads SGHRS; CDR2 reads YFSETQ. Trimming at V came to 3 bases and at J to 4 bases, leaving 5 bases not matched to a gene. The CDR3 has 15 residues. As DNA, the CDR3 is TGCGCCAGCAGCTCCTGGACAGGGGGCGTAGAGACCCAGTACTTC. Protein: CASSSWTGGVETQYF.

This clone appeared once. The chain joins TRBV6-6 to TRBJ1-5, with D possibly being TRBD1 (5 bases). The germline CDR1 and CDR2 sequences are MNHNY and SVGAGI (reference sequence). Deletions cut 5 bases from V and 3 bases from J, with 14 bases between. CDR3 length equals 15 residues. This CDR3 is CASSGGTADNQPQHF. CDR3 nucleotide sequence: TGTGCCAGCAGTGGTGGGACCGCCGACAATCAGCCCCAGCATTTT.

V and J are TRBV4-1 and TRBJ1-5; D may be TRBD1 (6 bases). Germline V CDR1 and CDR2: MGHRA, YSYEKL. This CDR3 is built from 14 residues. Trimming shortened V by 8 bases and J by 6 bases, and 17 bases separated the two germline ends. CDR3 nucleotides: TGCGCCAGCGGACCTCCAGGGGTCGTTCAGCCCCAGCATTTT. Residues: CASGPPGVVQPQHF.

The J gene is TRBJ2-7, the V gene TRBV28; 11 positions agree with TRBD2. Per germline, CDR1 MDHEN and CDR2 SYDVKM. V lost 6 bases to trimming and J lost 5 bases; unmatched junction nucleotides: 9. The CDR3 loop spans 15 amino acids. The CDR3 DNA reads TGTGCCAGCAGCTCCCCGGGACTAGCGGAGAACGAGCAGTACTTC. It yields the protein CASSSPGLAENEQYF.

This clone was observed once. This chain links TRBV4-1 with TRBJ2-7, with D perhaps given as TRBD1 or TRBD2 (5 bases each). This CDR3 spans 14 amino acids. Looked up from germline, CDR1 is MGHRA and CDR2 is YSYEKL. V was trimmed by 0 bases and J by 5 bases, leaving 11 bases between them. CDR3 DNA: TGCGCCAGCAGCCAAGAGATGGGGGACGACGAGCAGTACGTC. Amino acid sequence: CASSQEMGDDEQYV.